The 9 T cell receptor beta chains presented below share a single source sample, sequenced in a study of Ad26.COV2.S vaccination and SARS-CoV-2 variants. Treatment in this sample: some 19 received Ad26.COV2.S at low or high dose, single or two shots; about 5 received placebo; per-sample allocation not given. On day 63 after the first injection, vaccine and placebo recipients gave samples. Data came from immunoSEQ multiplex PCR; TCRdb stores just in-frame clones and leaves some out. The profile covers fewer than 500,000 clones, with less than 95% appearing a single time and more than 3.5% taken by the ten largest. The sequencing used peripheral blood, collected in a trial of Ad26.COV2.S vaccine versus placebo. These receptor sequences come from a person aged 18 to 65 who received the Ad26.COV2.S COVID-19 vaccine or a placebo.

The chain links TRBV7-3 to TRBJ2-1; tentatively, D is TRBD1 (9 bases). This CDR3 has 15 residues. The V end lost 5 bases, the J end lost 7 bases, and 18 bases lay between the germline ends. Per the germline V gene, CDR1 is SGHTA and CDR2 is FQGTGA. The CDR3 DNA sequence: TGTGCCAGCAGCCCAACGGGGGGGACAGGGAATGAGCAGTTCTTC. This codes for CASSPTGGTGNEQFF.

This CDR3 is CASSQTGVATNEKLFF. DNA for the CDR3: TGTGCCAGCAGCCAAACAGGGGTTGCAACTAATGAAAAACTGTTTTTT. The J gene is TRBJ1-4, the V gene TRBV7-2, with TRBD1 matching over 7 bases. This CDR3 has 16 amino acids. Per germline, CDR1 SGHTA and CDR2 FQGNSA. Germline trimming cut 5 bases from V and 0 bases from J; bases unmatched to any gene: 6.

As DNA, the CDR3 is TGTGCCAGCAGCTTGATCCAGGGAAGTGAAAAACTGTTTTTT. Amino acid sequence: CASSLIQGSEKLFF. The V call is TRBV7-2, the J call TRBJ1-4, with a weak D call TRBD1 (5 bases). V dropped 3 bases and J dropped 7 bases, with 12 bases sitting between them. CDR1 is SGHTA, CDR2 FQGNSA, per germline. This CDR3 is 14 amino acids long.

The chain uses TRBV10-3 and TRBJ2-2; a possible D gene is TRBD1 (6 bases). Between the trimmed V and J ends, which lost 10 bases and 0 bases, there was a span of 12 bases. This CDR3 comprises 14 residues. CDR1 is ENHRY, CDR2 SYGVKD, per germline. For the CDR3, the DNA is TGTGCCACGAGACAGGTCACGAACACCGGGGAGCTGTTTTTT. This gives the protein CATRQVTNTGELFF.

Only one count was recorded for this clone. The chain carries TRBV7-8 and TRBJ2-1; D gene uncertain. This CDR3 has 14 amino acids. Trimming took off 1 base at V and 6 bases at J, with 10 bases between the two ends. The germline V gene has CDR1 SGHVS and CDR2 FQNEAQ. The CDR3 DNA is TGTGCCAGCAGCTTAGGTTCGGTAGGCAATGAGCAGTTCTTC. This sequence encodes CASSLGSVGNEQFF.

The rearrangement uses TRBV6-4 and TRBJ2-1; 13 nucleotides agree with TRBD2. V was pared by 3 bases and J by 4 bases, with 0 bases of the junction left unmatched. From germline, CDR1 is MRHNA and CDR2 SNTAGT. The CDR3 extends over 15 amino acids. The CDR3 coding sequence is TGTGCCAGCAGTGAGACTAGCGGGGGGTACAATGAGCAGTTCTTC. Its protein is CASSETSGGYNEQFF.

Comment on this clone: The same CDR3 is also encoded by other DNA sequences in this sample. The V and J genes are TRBV4-2 and TRBJ1-5; TRBD1 is a possible D gene (5 bases). Germline V gene sequence: CDR1 LGHNA, CDR2 YNFKEQ. Trimming took 0 bases from V and 7 from J, leaving 7 bases between them. This CDR3 contains 13 residues. CDR3 sequence: CASSQDRGQPQHF. Here the CDR3 DNA reads TGTGCCAGCAGCCAAGATAGGGGCCAGCCCCAGCATTTT.

The chain links TRBV18 to TRBJ2-7; D perhaps matches TRBD1 (6 bases). CDR3 size: 15 residues. The germline CDR1 and CDR2 sequences are KGHSH and LQKENI. Trimming removed 1 base at V and 2 bases at J, with 12 bases between. CDR3 in DNA: TGTGCCAGCTCACCACAGCCAGGGGCCCCCTACGAGCAGTACTTC. Protein: CASSPQPGAPYEQYF. Using reference TRBV18 and TRBJ2-7 for the parts outside the CDR3, the full variable domain is NAGVMQNPRHLVRRRGQEARLRCSPMKGHSHVYWYRQLPEEGLKFMVYLQKENIIDESGMPKERFSAEFPKEGPSILRIQQVVRGDSAAYFCASSPQPGAPYEQYFGPGTRLTVT.

The chain links TRBV4-1 to TRBJ1-1; D gene unclear. The ends were cut back, 3 bases at V and 3 bases at J, with 11 bases in the middle. The germline CDR1 and CDR2 sequences are MGHRA and YSYEKL. The CDR3 runs 14 residues. CDR3 DNA: TGCGCCAGCAGCCATGTGACGGTCTACACTGAAGCTTTCTTT. Protein sequence: CASSHVTVYTEAFF.